This T cell receptor beta chain was identified during a study of vaccination effects on CD4 cells after COVID-19. Findings and caveats of the study: Just 1 of 255 vaccine-induced clones in healthy recipients was cross-reactive.

Measured with immunoSEQ multiplex PCR; TCRdb has only the in-frame clones, and not every one. Here the sample spans 20,000 to 25,000 clones, more than 80% being singletons. The count of this clone is one. Its specificity is not known. The ends were cut back, 2 bases at V and 1 base at J, with 11 bases in the middle. Germline V CDR1 and CDR2: KGHSH, LQKENI. The CDR3 has 15 residues. Within the ViraFEST assay, antigen-specific CD4+ T cells underwent expansion with viral peptide pools prior to sequencing. With roughly 9 days of culture completed, CD4+ T cells were isolated. As their vaccination, participants received two doses of either BNT162b2 or mRNA-1273. Among the vaccine recipients, none had a prior SARS-CoV-2 infection, and nucleocapsid antibodies were negative. Wells each received around 2.2 million PBMC, cultured with approximately 9 IU/ml IL-2 and 10 ug/ml peptides. IL-2 medium supplanted half the medium on days 3 and 7.

The specimen was CD4+ T cells from PBMCs cultured with SARS-CoV-2 spike peptides, collected after COVID-19 vaccination. The genes are TRBV18 and TRBJ1-2; no clear D gene. This clonotype was obtained from a human donor who received a COVID-19 vaccine. Some clones in this sample may be carry-over from other donors' samples. The CDR3 bases are TGTGCCAGCTCACCAACGGGTTTGTTTAACTATGGCTACACCTTC. Translating gives CASSPTGLFNYGYTF.